A single sample is the source of the 28 T cell receptor beta chains below, sequenced in a study of T cells in Graves' hyperthyroidism and ophthalmopathy. What was amplified from RNA transcripts were TCR beta CDR3 regions. TCR CDR3 regions were first amplified by RT-PCR with HTBI primers. TCRdb fed the multiplex PCR reads into MiXCR, producing one record per CDR3 protein. The sample yields around 570,000 distinct CDR3 sequences, about 20% seen once. The sequencing input was blood. The receptors originated from a man aged 35 to 55 with Graves' ophthalmopathy.

Many counts were recorded for this clonotype. This chain connects TRBV2 to TRBJ2-7, with D possibly called TRBD1 or TRBD2 (5 bases each). The V gene's germline CDR1 is SNHLY and CDR2 FYNNEI. Trimming removed 10 bases at V and 0 bases at J, with 13 bases between. The CDR3 length is 13 residues. CDR3 protein: CAIHRDASYEQYF. As DNA, the CDR3 is TGTGCCATCCACCGGGACGCCTCCTACGAGCAGTACTTC.

The chain uses TRBV29-1 and TRBJ2-7; 7 bases align to TRBD1. From germline, CDR1 is SQVTM and CDR2 ANQGSEA. The CDR3 is made up of 12 amino acids. The V gene end was trimmed by 7 bases and the J gene end by 4 bases; junction bases not matched to a gene: 7. Here the CDR3 DNA reads TGCAGCGCAACAGGGGCAGGTTACGAGCAGTACTTC. Translated, it gives CSATGAGYEQYF.

This clonotype was seen only a few times. The rearrangement joins TRBV7-3 to TRBJ1-2; a weak D match, TRBD1 (5 bases). This CDR3 spans 15 amino acids. Trimming shortened V by 7 bases and J by 4 bases, and 19 bases separated the two germline ends. Germline V gene data show CDR1 as SGHTA and CDR2 as FQGTGA. In DNA, the CDR3 is TGTGCCAGCACACTTTTAGGGGCCAGAGTCTATGGCTACACCTTC. This codes for CASTLLGARVYGYTF.

This clonotype was seen ten or more times. The chain carries TRBV27 and TRBJ1-2, with a weak D call TRBD1 (5 bases). This CDR3 has 13 amino acids. Trimming shortened V by 4 bases and J by 6 bases, and 12 bases separated the two germline ends. The germline V gene encodes CDR1 MNHEY and CDR2 SMNVEV (reference sequence). Here the CDR3 DNA reads TGTGCCAGCAGTTCTGGACATATGAATGGCTACACCTTC. It encodes CASSSGHMNGYTF.

This rearrangement joins TRBV3-1 to TRBJ2-3, with TRBD2 matching over 9 bases. V trimming: 6 bases; J trimming: 4 bases; junction bases outside the gene matches: 14. Germline V gene data show CDR1 as LGHDT and CDR2 as YNNKEL (reference sequence). This CDR3 comprises 17 residues. The CDR3 DNA is TGTGCCAGCAGACTAGTGGGCGGGGGGGCTAGCGCAGATACGCAGTATTTT. It codes for CASRLVGGGASADTQYF.

The V and J genes are TRBV7-9 and TRBJ1-1, with 7 bases lining up with TRBD1. Germline CDR1 reads SEHNR; CDR2 reads FQNEAQ (reference sequence). The CDR3 spans 16 residues. The V and J ends lost 4 bases and 1 base, in that order; junction bases with no gene match: 9. CDR3 sequence: CASSSLPGGGNTEAFF. The DNA of the CDR3 is TGTGCCAGCAGCTCCTTGCCAGGGGGAGGGAACACTGAAGCTTTCTTT.

This clonotype was picked up many times. This chain connects TRBV20-1 to TRBJ2-1; D may be TRBD2 (6 bases). With 3 bases removed from V and 6 bases from J, the gap between germline ends came to 15 bases. CDR1 is DFQATT and CDR2 is SNEGSKA in the germline V gene (reference sequence). The CDR3 is made up of 14 amino acids. The CDR3 bases are TGCAGTGCTAGGGGTGTTGGCGGGGCCAATGAGCAGTTCTTC. This encodes CSARGVGGANEQFF.

This clonotype was seen ten or more times. V usage is TRBV6-1 and J usage is TRBJ2-7; the D gene could be TRBD1 or TRBD2 (5 bases each). Germline CDR1 MNHNS, CDR2 SASEGT. V was clipped by 5 bases and J by 2 bases, with 22 bases between them. This CDR3 has 17 residues. CDR3 coding DNA: TGTGCCAGCAGTTTAATGGGCATAGGGACGGACGCCTACGAGCAGTACTTC. This codes for CASSLMGIGTDAYEQYF.

This clonotype was observed a handful of times. This CDR3 is CATSDTGTGRTGELFF. DNA for the CDR3: TGTGCCACCAGTGATACCGGGACAGGGAGGACCGGGGAGCTGTTTTTT. This chain links TRBV24-1 with TRBJ2-2; the match to TRBD1 covers 9 bases. The V segment lost 3 bases and the J segment 5 bases; nucleotides outside the gene matches: 6. The CDR3 spans 16 residues. Germline V lookup: CDR1 KGHDR, CDR2 SFDVKD.

This clonotype was recorded a few times. This chain joins TRBV19 and TRBJ2-7, with 10 nucleotides matching TRBD2. V lost 5 bases and J lost 2; bases outside the gene matches: 6. This CDR3 is 15 amino acids long. Germline V CDR1 and CDR2: LNHDA, SQIVND (reference sequence). The chain's CDR3 is CASSGRTSGAYEQYF. The CDR3 coding sequence is TGTGCCAGTAGTGGACGGACTAGCGGAGCCTACGAGCAGTACTTC.

The CDR3 nucleotides read TGCGCCAGCAGTTCATGGGGGGTCCGAGAGACCCAGTACTTC. Amino acids: CASSSWGVRETQYF. The chain links TRBV5-1 to TRBJ2-5, with D perhaps matching TRBD2 (6 bases). CDR1 is SGHRS and CDR2 is YFSETQ in the germline V gene. Trimming took off 5 bases at V and 4 bases at J, with 15 bases between the two ends. The CDR3 loop spans 14 amino acids.

This clonotype was seen at least ten times. V and J are TRBV20-1 and TRBJ2-3, with D uncertain. Germline V CDR1 and CDR2: DFQATT, SNEGSKA (reference sequence). This CDR3 spans 13 amino acids. Deletions cut 3 bases from V and 4 bases from J, with 11 bases between. The CDR3 reads CSARLGFADTQYF. CDR3 nucleotides: TGCAGTGCTAGGCTGGGATTCGCAGATACGCAGTATTTT.

This clonotype was seen only a few times. The V call is TRBV2, the J call TRBJ1-2; D is perhaps TRBD1 (5 bases). The germline V gene has CDR1 SNHLY and CDR2 FYNNEI. The CDR3 covers 16 residues. V lost 7 bases and J 5 bases, leaving 23 bases between the germline ends. CDR3 DNA sequence: TGTGCCAGCATCCCTGGCGTGGGGGGGGTTTCGTATGGCTACACCTTC. Protein sequence: CASIPGVGGVSYGYTF.

This rearrangement joins TRBV6-1 to TRBJ1-4; maybe TRBD1 (5 bases). The CDR3 runs 16 residues. The V end lost 5 bases, the J end lost 7 bases, and 20 bases lay between the germline ends. CDR1 and CDR2 from the germline V gene are MNHNS and SASEGT. Here the CDR3 DNA reads TGTGCCAGCAGTTCCGCCCGAGGAGGGGCAGGTGAAAAACTGTTTTTT. It is translated as CASSSARGGAGEKLFF.

This clonotype came up many times. This sequence joins TRBV5-1 and TRBJ2-1, with 7 bases fitting TRBD2. V trimming: 5 bases; J trimming: 5 bases; junction bases outside the gene matches: 10. The CDR3 is 15 residues long. Germline values: CDR1 SGHRS, CDR2 YFSETQ. In nucleotides, the CDR3 is TGCGCCAGCAGTTTAGGACTAGTTCCGAACAATGAGCAGTTCTTC. Translation gives CASSLGLVPNNEQFF.

The table lists this clonotype with many counts. This chain uses TRBV20-1 with TRBJ2-5; 7 bases match TRBD2. The CDR3 is 16 amino acids. From germline, CDR1 is DFQATT and CDR2 SNEGSKA (reference sequence). J gave up 6 bases and V 6 bases, and 19 bases lay outside the gene matches. The CDR3 bases are TGCAGTGCCCTAAAGGGAGGGGCGGGAGTTCTAAAGACCCAGTACTTC. Its protein is CSALKGGAGVLKTQYF.

A word on this clonotype: This CDR3 fails to terminate in the conserved phenylalanine or tryptophan, so it likely reflects a read error. The rearrangement uses TRBV5-4 and TRBJ1-2, with 9 bases aligning to TRBD1. The junction had 5 bases not matched to a gene; V was cut back by 5 bases and J by 3 bases. The V gene's germline CDR1 is SGHNT and CDR2 YYREEE (reference sequence). The CDR3 extends over 14 amino acids. This chain's CDR3 is CASRTTGGDYGYTL. The CDR3 bases are TGTGCCAGCAGGACCACAGGGGGCGACTATGGCTACACCCTC.

This clonotype was seen repeatedly, ten times or more. The chain uses TRBV3-1 and TRBJ1-4, with D possibly being TRBD1 (6 bases). Deletions cut 6 bases from V and 8 bases from J, with 16 bases between. CDR3 size: 14 residues. The germline V gene has CDR1 LGHDT and CDR2 YNNKEL (reference sequence). The CDR3 here is CASSPQGYGEKLFF. CDR3 sequence (DNA): TGTGCCAGCAGTCCACAGGGATATGGAGAAAAACTGTTTTTT.

Points on this clonotype: With a much larger clone just one base away, this may be a read error. This chain joins TRBV30 and TRBJ1-1; D ambiguous. Germline V gene lookup returns CDR1 GTSNPN and CDR2 SVGIG (reference sequence). The CDR3 runs to 13 residues. CDR3 nucleotides: TGTGCCCGGAGAGGCAGGACTAACACTGAAGCTTTCTTT. This codes for CARRGRTNTEAFF.

This clonotype appeared a single time. V is TRBV5-1 and J is TRBJ1-1; weak D call: TRBD1 (5 bases). Germline loops: CDR1 SGHRS, CDR2 YFSETQ. CDR3 size: 14 residues. V lost 6 bases to trimming and J lost 0 bases, with 12 bases between them. The DNA of the CDR3 is TGCGCCAGCACCCCGACAGAGATGAACACTGAAGCTTTCTTT. It translates to CASTPTEMNTEAFF. The full variable domain, completed using reference TRBV5-1 and TRBJ1-1, is KAGVTQTPRYLIKTRGQQVTLSCSPISGHRSVSWYQQTPGQGLQFLFEYFSETQRNKGNFPGRFSGRQFSNSRSEMNVSTLELGDSALYLCASTPTEMNTEAFFGQGTRLTVV.

This clonotype was counted ten times or more. The J gene is TRBJ2-5, the V gene TRBV20-1; 7 bases match TRBD2. The CDR3 length is 13 residues. Trimming removed 6 bases from V and 5 bases from J; junction bases left unmatched: 9. Germline assignment: CDR1 DFQATT and CDR2 SNEGSKA (reference sequence). The CDR3 reads CSATSGVEETQYF. As DNA, the CDR3 is TGCAGTGCAACAAGCGGGGTGGAGGAGACCCAGTACTTC.

Only a few counts were recorded for this clonotype. J is TRBJ1-4 and V is TRBV20-1; 7 nucleotides align to TRBD1. Germline values: CDR1 DFQATT, CDR2 SNEGSKA (reference sequence). This CDR3 spans 14 amino acids. The ends lost 5 bases at V and 7 bases at J; junction bases unmatched: 10. The CDR3 nucleotides are TGCAGTGCTGAGATACAGGGGATTACTGAAAAACTGTTTTTT. It yields the protein CSAEIQGITEKLFF.

This clonotype came up a few times. This chain joins TRBV6-2 or TRBV6-3 and TRBJ2-7; no reliable D call. Trimming removed 6 bases at V and 7 bases at J, with 13 bases between. Germline-derived CDR1 and CDR2 are MNHEY and SVGEGT. This CDR3 contains 12 residues. CDR3 amino acids: CASRDAMGEQYF. CDR3 sequence (DNA): TGTGCCAGCAGGGACGCCATGGGGGAGCAGTACTTC.

This clonotype was seen at least ten times. V is TRBV6-1 and J is TRBJ2-3; no clear D gene. Trimming cost V 4 bases and J 0 bases, with 14 bases left between them. The length of the CDR3 is 16 residues. Germline V gives CDR1 MNHNS, CDR2 SASEGT. CDR3 amino acids: CASSASRKYSTDTQYF. DNA of the CDR3: TGTGCCAGCAGTGCGTCTCGGAAATACAGCACAGATACGCAGTATTTT.

The rearrangement joins TRBV28 to TRBJ1-6; D perhaps matches TRBD1 (5 bases). CDR1 is MDHEN and CDR2 is SYDVKM in the germline V gene. CDR3 size: 11 residues. Between the trimmed V and J ends, which lost 2 bases and 14 bases, there was a span of 7 bases. CDR3 DNA sequence: TGTGCCAGCAGTTTAAGGGGATCCCTCCACTTT. The encoded protein is CASSLRGSLHF.

This clonotype was counted only a few times. The chain employs TRBV3-1 and TRBJ2-5; D perhaps matches TRBD2 (6 bases). The ends were cut back, 3 bases at V and 2 bases at J, with 7 bases in the middle. The CDR3 consists of 13 residues. The V gene's germline CDR1 is LGHDT and CDR2 YNNKEL (reference sequence). CDR3 coding DNA: TGTGCCAGCAGCCAGCGGGGTCAAGAGACCCAGTACTTC. It specifies CASSQRGQETQYF.

This clonotype was seen a handful of times. V gene TRBV11-2 combines with J gene TRBJ2-7; D gene ambiguous. Germline V gene sequence: CDR1 SGHAT, CDR2 FQNNGV. V was cut by 5 bases and J by 2 bases, with 13 bases left in between. The CDR3 covers 14 residues. CDR3 protein: CASSLAESTYEQYF. The CDR3 DNA reads TGTGCCAGCAGCCTGGCGGAATCAACCTACGAGCAGTACTTC.

A few counts support this clonotype. This sequence joins TRBV6-1 and TRBJ2-1; tentative D call: TRBD1 (5 bases). Between the trimmed V and J ends, which lost 3 bases and 1 base, there was a span of 10 bases. The CDR3 consists of 15 residues. Germline assignment: CDR1 MNHNS and CDR2 SASEGT. This CDR3 reads CASSDRALSYNEQFF. The CDR3 DNA sequence: TGTGCCAGCAGTGACAGGGCCCTTTCCTACAATGAGCAGTTCTTC.